A single sample gave rise to the 28 T cell receptor beta chains below, sequenced in a study of blood T cell repertoires in COVID-19. The data were produced by immunoSEQ multiplex PCR, yet TCRdb's version contains in-frame clones alone and is incomplete. The sample holds a few hundred thousand clones, about 82% seen once. Sequenced sample: peripheral blood. The source of these receptors is a woman in her fifties or sixties with acute or convalescent COVID-19.

The CDR3 loop is CASSLGPVTEAFF. In DNA, the CDR3 is TGCGCCAGCAGCTTGGGTCCGGTCACTGAAGCTTTCTTT. This chain joins TRBV5-1 and TRBJ1-1; D is undetermined. The CDR3 extends over 13 amino acids. Germline-derived CDR1 and CDR2 are SGHRS and YFSETQ. The germline V and J ends were trimmed by 0 bases and 4 bases, with 7 bases remaining between them.

The CDR3 is CASSLEVAGAVGYTF. The CDR3 bases are TGTGCCAGCAGCTTAGAAGTGGCAGGGGCTGTTGGCTACACCTTC. V is TRBV7-9 and J is TRBJ1-2; D perhaps matches TRBD1 (6 bases). The CDR3 is 15 amino acids. The V and J ends lost 1 base and 7 bases respectively, with 16 bases between them. Per germline, CDR1 SEHNR and CDR2 FQNEAQ (reference sequence).

This sequence joins TRBV7-9 and TRBJ2-5; 11 bases match TRBD1. V lost 8 bases to trimming and J lost 4 bases; unmatched junction nucleotides: 15. The germline V gene encodes CDR1 SEHNR and CDR2 FQNEAQ (reference sequence). CDR3 length: 17 residues. As DNA, the CDR3 is TGTGCCAGCCTCTCTGGGGGACAGGGGGTGTTAAGAGAGACCCAGTACTTC. It yields the protein CASLSGGQGVLRETQYF.

The J gene is TRBJ2-3, the V gene TRBV10-3; 7 positions match TRBD2. Unmatched junction bases numbered 18, after V lost 5 bases and J lost 1 base. The CDR3 covers 19 residues. The germline CDR1 and CDR2 sequences are ENHRY and SYGVKD. Here the CDR3 reads CAISKDISSGRARTDTQYF. CDR3 sequence (DNA): TGTGCCATCAGTAAAGACATAAGTAGTGGGAGGGCCCGCACAGATACGCAGTATTTT.

V gene TRBV6-5 combines with J gene TRBJ1-5; 9 bases align to TRBD1. The V gene's germline CDR1 is MNHEY and CDR2 SVGAGI. The V and J ends lost 2 bases and 3 bases, in that order; junction bases with no gene match: 2. There are 15 residues in the CDR3. CDR3 bases: TGTGCCAGCAGTTACCGGACAGGGGTCAATCAGCCCCAGCATTTT. Encoded protein: CASSYRTGVNQPQHF.

This sequence joins TRBV7-9 and TRBJ1-6; D may be TRBD1 (5 bases). The CDR3 loop spans 16 amino acids. The V gene's germline CDR1 is SEHNR and CDR2 FQNEAQ (reference sequence). V gave up 5 bases and J gave up 5 bases, with 16 bases separating them. The CDR3 protein is CASSPIGRGDNSPLHF. Written as DNA, the CDR3 is TGTGCCAGCAGCCCAATCGGACGGGGGGATAATTCACCCCTCCACTTT.

The chain is built from TRBV28 and TRBJ2-7, with D uncertain. Germline CDR1 is MDHEN and CDR2 is SYDVKM. This CDR3 spans 15 amino acids. V lost 5 bases and J lost 3, with 17 bases in between. The CDR3 nucleotides read TGTGCCAGCAGTGAGAGATCCTCCCCTTTCTACGAGCAGTACTTC. It specifies CASSERSSPFYEQYF.

The rearrangement uses TRBV5-1 and TRBJ2-7, with a tentative D call TRBD1 (5 bases). The ends were cut back, 4 bases at V and 0 bases at J, with 11 bases in the middle. The germline V gene encodes CDR1 SGHRS and CDR2 YFSETQ. The CDR3 sequence is 14 residues long. CDR3 region: CASSTRTSSYEQYF. The CDR3, as DNA: TGCGCCAGCAGCACCCGGACAAGCTCCTACGAGCAGTACTTC.

The chain has TRBV6-4 and TRBJ2-3; 7 bases map to TRBD1. Germline lookup yields CDR1 MRHNA and CDR2 SNTAGT. This CDR3 spans 14 amino acids. J was trimmed by 1 base and V by 3 bases; bases with no gene match: 1. This CDR3 is CASSERGRTDTQYF. The CDR3 DNA reads as TGTGCCAGCAGTGAGAGGGGGCGCACAGATACGCAGTATTTT.

Notes on this clone: Different DNA sequences within this sample yield the same CDR3. The chain uses TRBV19 and TRBJ1-3, with TRBD1 identical over 7 bases. V lost 6 bases and J lost 1; bases outside the gene matches: 3. The CDR3 has 14 amino acids. The germline V gene encodes CDR1 LNHDA and CDR2 SQIVND (reference sequence). DNA for the CDR3: TGTGCCAGTAGGACGACAGGGTCTGGAAACACCATATATTTT. This encodes CASRTTGSGNTIYF.

The V call is TRBV20-1, the J call TRBJ2-3, with D hard to call. Trimming left V 3 bases short and J 4 bases short, with 17 bases between. The CDR3 totals 15 residues. Germline-derived CDR1 and CDR2 are DFQATT and SNEGSKA (reference sequence). CDR3 amino acids: CSASGNPASPDTQYF. CDR3 coding DNA: TGCAGTGCTAGTGGGAACCCGGCTAGTCCAGATACGCAGTATTTT.

Notes on this clone: A single base separates this from a much larger clone, so it may be a read error. The chain joins TRBV5-4 to TRBJ2-2, with D unresolved. Per the germline V gene, CDR1 is SGHNT and CDR2 is YYREEE (reference sequence). The CDR3 consists of 11 residues. Trimming cost V 4 bases and J 5 bases, with 3 bases left between them. The DNA for the CDR3 is TGTGCCAGCAGCCAAACCGGGGAGCTGTTTTTT. Protein: CASSQTGELFF.

CDR3 region: CASSLGQGGTKETQYF. The CDR3 coding sequence is TGTGCCAGCAGTCTAGGACAGGGTGGAACAAAAGAGACCCAGTACTTC. The chain is built from TRBV27 and TRBJ2-5; 8 nucleotides match TRBD1. This CDR3 contains 16 residues. The ends lost 5 bases at V and 3 bases at J; junction bases unmatched: 11. Per germline, CDR1 MNHEY and CDR2 SMNVEV (reference sequence).

This chain connects TRBV7-2 to TRBJ2-3; no definite D call. V was shortened by 3 bases and J by 5 bases, with 18 bases between the two germline ends. The CDR3 contains 16 residues. Germline CDR1 and CDR2: SGHTA and FQGNSA. CDR3 sequence reads: CASSFRPAALVDTQYF. CDR3 coding DNA: TGTGCCAGCAGCTTCCGCCCGGCGGCCTTAGTAGATACGCAGTATTTT.

The V call is TRBV15, the J call TRBJ2-7; D gene ambiguous. The CDR3 totals 16 residues. Germline V gives CDR1 LNHNV, CDR2 YYDKDF (reference sequence). Trimming shortened V by 0 bases and J by 3 bases, and 15 bases separated the two germline ends. CDR3 DNA sequence: TGTGCCACCAGCAGAGAAGTGGAACTAACCAACTACGAGCAGTACTTC. The encoded protein is CATSREVELTNYEQYF.

This chain links TRBV28 with TRBJ2-3; TRBD2 aligns across 9 bases. The CDR3 spans 16 residues. The germline CDR1 and CDR2 sequences are MDHEN and SYDVKM. The trim removed 5 bases at V and 2 bases at J, leaving 8 bases unmatched. The CDR3 nucleotides are TGTGCCAGCAGTAGGTTGGGACTAGCAGACACAGATACGCAGTATTTT. Translated, it gives CASSRLGLADTDTQYF.

Points on this clone: Other DNA sequences from this sample encode an identical CDR3 as well. The rearrangement uses TRBV18 and TRBJ1-1; D ambiguous. CDR1 and CDR2 from the germline V gene are KGHSH and LQKENI. The CDR3 runs to 13 residues. The V and J ends lost 2 bases and 0 bases respectively, with 4 bases between them. The CDR3 region has the DNA TGTGCCAGCTCACCATCAGTGAACACTGAAGCTTTCTTT. It codes for CASSPSVNTEAFF.

This clone was observed a single time. V gene TRBV13 combines with J gene TRBJ2-2; 15 nucleotides align to TRBD2. This CDR3 is 20 amino acids long. The V gene end was trimmed by 4 bases and the J gene end by 5 bases; junction bases not matched to a gene: 14. CDR1 is PRHDT, CDR2 FYEKMQ, per germline (reference sequence). CDR3: CASSSWTSGRAMVRTGELFF. The CDR3 DNA sequence: TGTGCCAGCAGCTCTTGGACTAGCGGGAGGGCCATGGTCCGGACCGGGGAGCTGTTTTTT.

The chain couples TRBV5-7 to TRBJ2-7; 8 nucleotides match TRBD1. TRBV5-7 is filed as an ORF, its function uncertain. The CDR3 contains 14 residues. V lost 4 bases to trimming and J lost 5 bases; unmatched junction nucleotides: 8. CDR3 amino acids: CASSILDRDNEQYF. In nucleotides, the CDR3 is TGTGCCAGCAGCATACTGGACAGGGACAACGAGCAGTACTTC.

This chain links TRBV7-9 with TRBJ1-1; tentative D call: TRBD1 (6 bases). The V gene's germline CDR1 is SEHNR and CDR2 FQNEAQ (reference sequence). V was cut by 2 bases and J by 6 bases, with 10 bases left in between. The CDR3 extends over 13 amino acids. The CDR3 loop is CASSLQGWAEAFF. The CDR3 nucleotides are TGTGCCAGCAGCTTACAGGGGTGGGCTGAAGCTTTCTTT.

The rearrangement links TRBV9 to TRBJ1-1; the match to TRBD1 covers 8 bases. This CDR3 is built from 13 residues. The germline gives CDR1 SGDLS, CDR2 YYNGEE. Losses at the gene ends were 5 bases for V and 6 bases for J; bases not matched to a gene: 6. DNA of the CDR3: TGTGCCAGCAGTGTCCAGGGGGCAGCTGAAGCTTTCTTT. Amino acid sequence: CASSVQGAAEAFF.

This clone was recorded a few times. The V and J genes are TRBV28 and TRBJ2-7, with TRBD1 as a possible D gene (6 bases). The CDR3 consists of 13 residues. V gave up 6 bases and J gave up 2 bases, with 11 bases separating them. The germline gives CDR1 MDHEN, CDR2 SYDVKM. The CDR3 region is CASRRTVAYEQYF. The CDR3 DNA reads as TGTGCCAGCAGAAGGACAGTAGCCTACGAGCAGTACTTC. Using reference TRBV28 and TRBJ2-7 for the parts outside the CDR3, the full variable domain is DVKVTQSSRYLVKRTGEKVFLECVQDMDHENMFWYRQDPGLGLRLIYFSYDVKMKEKGDIPEGYSVSREKKERFSLILESASTNQTSMYLCASRRTVAYEQYFGPGTRLTVT.

The chain is built from TRBV5-1 and TRBJ2-7; 7 nucleotides line up with TRBD2. The V gene end was trimmed by 3 bases and the J gene end by 0 bases; junction bases not matched to a gene: 9. CDR1 is SGHRS and CDR2 is YFSETQ in the germline V gene. The CDR3 is made up of 16 amino acids. The CDR3 protein is CASSSGGLTFSYEQYF. Here the CDR3 DNA reads TGCGCCAGCAGCTCCGGGGGGTTGACCTTCTCCTACGAGCAGTACTTC.

The rearrangement uses TRBV2 and TRBJ2-3, with a weak D call TRBD2 (5 bases). Per the germline V gene, CDR1 is SNHLY and CDR2 is FYNNEI. Trimming pared 6 bases from V and 1 base from J, leaving 11 bases between. The CDR3 loop spans 14 amino acids. The DNA of the CDR3 is TGTGCCAGCAGATCCAACGGGGGCACAGATACGCAGTATTTT. Residues: CASRSNGGTDTQYF.

The chain joins TRBV5-1 to TRBJ1-2; 9 positions match TRBD1. CDR3 length: 23 amino acids. Germline CDR1 SGHRS, CDR2 YFSETQ. V shed 0 bases, J shed 5 bases, and the junction held 29 bases outside the gene matches. The CDR3, as DNA: TGCGCCAGCAGCTTGGGTAGGAACGACGGTCGCAACAGGGGGCGCCGTGTAAGGTATGGCTACACCTTC. This translates into CASSLGRNDGRNRGRRVRYGYTF.

In its sample, this clone was seen once. The chain employs TRBV6-5 and TRBJ1-5; D is possibly TRBD1 (5 bases). V lost 11 bases and J 2 bases, leaving 19 bases between the germline ends. This CDR3 has 15 residues. In germline, CDR1 is MNHEY, CDR2 SVGAGI. The chain's CDR3 is CAGGGRSGRNQPQHF. In DNA, the CDR3 is TGTGCCGGGGGGGGGAGGTCAGGGCGCAATCAGCCCCAGCATTTT.

This chain uses TRBV28 with TRBJ1-5; 7 bases are shared with TRBD1. The V gene's germline CDR1 is MDHEN and CDR2 SYDVKM. The CDR3 has 12 residues. The ends lost 10 bases at V and 9 bases at J; junction bases unmatched: 9. CDR3: CATTLSGGPQHF. The CDR3 nucleotides read TGTGCCACCACTTTATCAGGGGGGCCCCAGCATTTT.

This clone was counted between two and nine times. CDR3 protein: CASSPFAGGFNEQFF. Written as DNA, the CDR3 is TGTGCCAGCAGCCCCTTCGCGGGAGGATTCAATGAGCAGTTCTTC. The chain recombines TRBV7-2 with TRBJ2-1; 8 bases align to TRBD2. Germline-derived CDR1 and CDR2 are SGHTA and FQGNSA. J was trimmed by 6 bases and V by 5 bases; bases with no gene match: 9. The CDR3 sequence is 15 residues long.